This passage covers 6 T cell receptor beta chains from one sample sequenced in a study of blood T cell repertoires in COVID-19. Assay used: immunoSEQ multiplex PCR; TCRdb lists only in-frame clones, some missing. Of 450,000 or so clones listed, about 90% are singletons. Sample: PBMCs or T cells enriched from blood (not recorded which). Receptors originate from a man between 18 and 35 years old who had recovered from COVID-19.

The CDR3 DNA reads as TGCGCCAGCAGCTTGGACATCACCTATGGCTACACCTTC. Translation gives CASSLDITYGYTF. The chain links TRBV5-1 to TRBJ1-2; D gene unclear. The CDR3 length is 13 residues. Germline V lookup: CDR1 SGHRS, CDR2 YFSETQ. Trimming removed 0 bases at V and 4 bases at J, with 7 bases between.

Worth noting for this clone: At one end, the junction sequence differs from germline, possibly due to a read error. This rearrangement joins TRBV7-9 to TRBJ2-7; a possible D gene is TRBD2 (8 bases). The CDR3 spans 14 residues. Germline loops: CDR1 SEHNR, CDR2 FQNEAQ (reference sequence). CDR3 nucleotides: TGTGCCAGCAGCATAGCGGGACAGAGCTACGAGCAGTACTTC. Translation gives CASSIAGQSYEQYF. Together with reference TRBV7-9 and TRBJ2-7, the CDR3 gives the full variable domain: DTGVSQNPRHKITKRGQNVTFRCDPISEHNRLYWYRQTLGQGPEFLTYFQNEAQLEKSRLLSDRFSAERPKGSFSTLEIQRTEQGDSAMYLCASSIAGQSYEQYFGPGTRLTVT.

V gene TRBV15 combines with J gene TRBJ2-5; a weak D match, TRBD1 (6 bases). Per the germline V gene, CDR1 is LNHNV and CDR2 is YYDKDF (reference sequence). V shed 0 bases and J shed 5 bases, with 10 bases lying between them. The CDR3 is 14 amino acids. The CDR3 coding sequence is TGTGCCACCAGCAGAGACTCAAGGGGGGAGACCCAGTACTTC. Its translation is CATSRDSRGETQYF.

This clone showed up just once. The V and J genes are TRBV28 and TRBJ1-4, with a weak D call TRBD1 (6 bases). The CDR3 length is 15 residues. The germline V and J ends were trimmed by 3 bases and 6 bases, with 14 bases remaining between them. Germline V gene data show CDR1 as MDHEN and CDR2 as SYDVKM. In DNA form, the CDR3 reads TGTGCCAGCAGTTTGGAGGGGGGGGCGTATGAAAAACTGTTTTTT. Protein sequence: CASSLEGGAYEKLFF.

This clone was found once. The CDR3 spells CVMAFLTRPYNEQFF. The CDR3, as DNA: TGTGTCATGGCCTTCCTAACGAGGCCCTACAATGAGCAGTTCTTC. The chain is built from TRBV7-5 and TRBJ2-1; the table assigns TRBD2, which was not confirmed against the DNA. TRBV7-5 counts as a pseudogene. The CDR3 has 15 residues.

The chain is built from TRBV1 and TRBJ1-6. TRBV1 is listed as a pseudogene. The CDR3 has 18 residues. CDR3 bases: TGCACCAGCAGCCAAGATTTGGGGGGTGAGATCGGTAATTCACCCCTCCACTTT. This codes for CTSSQDLGGEIGNSPLHF.